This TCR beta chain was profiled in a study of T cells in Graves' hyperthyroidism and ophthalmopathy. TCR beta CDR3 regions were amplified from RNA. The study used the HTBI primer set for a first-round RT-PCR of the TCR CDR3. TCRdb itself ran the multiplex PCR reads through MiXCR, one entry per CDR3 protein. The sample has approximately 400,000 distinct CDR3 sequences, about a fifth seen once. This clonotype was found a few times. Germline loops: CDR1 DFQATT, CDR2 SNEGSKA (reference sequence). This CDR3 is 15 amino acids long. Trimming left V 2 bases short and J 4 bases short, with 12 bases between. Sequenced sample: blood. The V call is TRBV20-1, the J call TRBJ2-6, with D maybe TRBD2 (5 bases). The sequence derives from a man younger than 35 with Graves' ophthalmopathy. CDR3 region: CSARKEGSGANVLTF. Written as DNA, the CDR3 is TGCAGTGCTAGAAAAGAGGGCTCAGGGGCCAACGTCCTGACTTTC.